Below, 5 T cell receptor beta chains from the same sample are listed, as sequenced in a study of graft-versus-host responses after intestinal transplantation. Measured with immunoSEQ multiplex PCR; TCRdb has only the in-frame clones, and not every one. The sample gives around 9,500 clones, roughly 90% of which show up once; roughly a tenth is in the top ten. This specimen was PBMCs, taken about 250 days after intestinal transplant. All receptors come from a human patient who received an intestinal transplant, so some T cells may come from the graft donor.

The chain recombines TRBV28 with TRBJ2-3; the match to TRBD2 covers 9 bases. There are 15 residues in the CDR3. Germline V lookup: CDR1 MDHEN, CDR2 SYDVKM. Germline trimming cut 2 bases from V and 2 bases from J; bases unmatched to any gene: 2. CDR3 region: CASSLRLAVTDTQYF. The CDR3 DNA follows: TGTGCCAGCAGTTTAAGACTAGCGGTCACAGATACGCAGTATTTT.

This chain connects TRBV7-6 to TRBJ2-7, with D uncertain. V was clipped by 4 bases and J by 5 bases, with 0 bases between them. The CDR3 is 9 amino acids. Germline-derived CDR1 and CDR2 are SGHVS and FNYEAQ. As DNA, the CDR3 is TGTGCCAGCAGCTACGAGCAGTACTTC. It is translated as CASSYEQYF.

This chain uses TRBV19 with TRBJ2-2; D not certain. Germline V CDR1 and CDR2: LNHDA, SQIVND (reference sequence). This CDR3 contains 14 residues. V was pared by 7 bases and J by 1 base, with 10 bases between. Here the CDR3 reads CASIGRMNTGELFF. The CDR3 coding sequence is TGTGCCAGTATCGGACGGATGAACACCGGGGAGCTGTTTTTT.

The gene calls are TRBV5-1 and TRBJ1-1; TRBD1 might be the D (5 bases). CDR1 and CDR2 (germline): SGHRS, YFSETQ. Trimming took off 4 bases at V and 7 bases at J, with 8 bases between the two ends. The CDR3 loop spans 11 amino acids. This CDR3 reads CASSPDSEAFF. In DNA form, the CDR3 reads TGCGCCAGCAGCCCAGACAGTGAAGCTTTCTTT.

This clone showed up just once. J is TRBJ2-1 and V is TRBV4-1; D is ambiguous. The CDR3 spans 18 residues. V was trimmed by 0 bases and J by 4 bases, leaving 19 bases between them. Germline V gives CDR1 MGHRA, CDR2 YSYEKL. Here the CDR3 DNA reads TGCGCCAGCAGCCAAGAATGGTCAGGAAATGATTTTTACAATGAGCAGTTCTTC. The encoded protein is CASSQEWSGNDFYNEQFF.